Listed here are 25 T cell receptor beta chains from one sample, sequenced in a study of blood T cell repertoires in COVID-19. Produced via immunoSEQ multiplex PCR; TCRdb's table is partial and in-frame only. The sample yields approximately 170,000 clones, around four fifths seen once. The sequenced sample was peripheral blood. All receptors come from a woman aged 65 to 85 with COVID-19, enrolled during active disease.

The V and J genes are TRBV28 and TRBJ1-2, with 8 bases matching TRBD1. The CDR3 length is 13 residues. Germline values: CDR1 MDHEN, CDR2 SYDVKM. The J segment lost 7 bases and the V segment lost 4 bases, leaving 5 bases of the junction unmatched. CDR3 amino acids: CASSSTGASGYTF. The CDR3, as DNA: TGTGCCAGCAGTTCGACAGGGGCCAGTGGCTACACCTTC.

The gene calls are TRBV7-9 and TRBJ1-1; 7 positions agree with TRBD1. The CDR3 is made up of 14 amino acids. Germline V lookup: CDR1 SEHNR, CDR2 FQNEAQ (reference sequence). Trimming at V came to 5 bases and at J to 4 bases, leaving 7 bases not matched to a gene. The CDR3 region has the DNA TGTGCCAGCAGCCTTAGGACAGGATCCACTGAAGCTTTCTTT. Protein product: CASSLRTGSTEAFF.

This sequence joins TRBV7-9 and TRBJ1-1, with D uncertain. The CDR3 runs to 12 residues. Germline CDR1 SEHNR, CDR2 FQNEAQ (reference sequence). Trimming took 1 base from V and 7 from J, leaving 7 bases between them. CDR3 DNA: TGTGCCAGCAGCTTAGGGCGGAATGAAGCTTTCTTT. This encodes CASSLGRNEAFF.

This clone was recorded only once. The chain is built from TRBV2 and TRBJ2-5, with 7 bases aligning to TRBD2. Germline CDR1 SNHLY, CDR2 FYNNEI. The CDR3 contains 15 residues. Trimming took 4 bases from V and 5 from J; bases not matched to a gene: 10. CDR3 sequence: CASSAGGRAPETQYF. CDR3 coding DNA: TGTGCCAGCAGTGCTGGGGGGAGGGCCCCGGAGACCCAGTACTTC.

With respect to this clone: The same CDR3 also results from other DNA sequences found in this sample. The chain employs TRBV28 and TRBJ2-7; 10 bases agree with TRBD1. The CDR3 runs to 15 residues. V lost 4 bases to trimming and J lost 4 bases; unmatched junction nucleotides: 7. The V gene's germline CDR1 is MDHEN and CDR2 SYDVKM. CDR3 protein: CASSSPGQGTYEQYF. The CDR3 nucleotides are TGTGCCAGCAGTTCTCCGGGACAGGGGACGTACGAGCAGTACTTC.

The CDR3 bases are TGTGCCAGCATAGAGAGGCAGGGGGCTTTCTTT. Protein product: CASIERQGAFF. The genes are TRBV6-5 and TRBJ1-1; D perhaps matches TRBD1 (6 bases). V lost 7 bases and J lost 11, with 14 bases in between. Germline lookup yields CDR1 MNHEY and CDR2 SVGAGI. The CDR3 length is 11 residues.

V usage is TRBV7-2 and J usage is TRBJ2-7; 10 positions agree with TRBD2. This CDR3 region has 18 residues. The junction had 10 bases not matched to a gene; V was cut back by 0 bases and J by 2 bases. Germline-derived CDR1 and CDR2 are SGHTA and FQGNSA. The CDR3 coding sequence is TGTGCCAGCAGCTTAGCAAGGGCTAGCGGGGGTGGGGCCTACGAGCAGTACTTC. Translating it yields CASSLARASGGGAYEQYF.

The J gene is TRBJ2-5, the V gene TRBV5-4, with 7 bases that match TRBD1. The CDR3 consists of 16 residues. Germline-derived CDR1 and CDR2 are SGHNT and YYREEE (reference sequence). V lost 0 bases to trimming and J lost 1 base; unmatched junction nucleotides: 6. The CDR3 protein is CASSLATGVGQETQYF. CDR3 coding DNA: TGTGCCAGCAGCTTGGCCACAGGGGTTGGCCAAGAGACCCAGTACTTC.

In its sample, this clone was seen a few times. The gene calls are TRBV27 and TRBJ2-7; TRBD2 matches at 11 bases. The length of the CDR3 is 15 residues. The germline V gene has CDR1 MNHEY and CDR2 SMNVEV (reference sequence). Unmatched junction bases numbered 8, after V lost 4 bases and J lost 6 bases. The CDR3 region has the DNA TGTGCCAGCAGTTCCCTAGCGGGAGGTATCTTCGAGCAGTACTTC. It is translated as CASSSLAGGIFEQYF.

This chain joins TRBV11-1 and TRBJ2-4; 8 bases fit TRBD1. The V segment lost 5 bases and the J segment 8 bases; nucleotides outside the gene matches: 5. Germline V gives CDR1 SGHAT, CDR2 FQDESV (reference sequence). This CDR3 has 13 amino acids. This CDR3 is CASSADRGDIQYF. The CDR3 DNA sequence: TGTGCCAGCAGCGCCGACAGGGGAGACATTCAGTACTTC.

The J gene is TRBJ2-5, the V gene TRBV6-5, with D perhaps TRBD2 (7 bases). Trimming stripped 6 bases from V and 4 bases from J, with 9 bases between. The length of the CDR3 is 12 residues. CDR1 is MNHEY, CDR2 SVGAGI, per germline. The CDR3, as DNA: TGTGCCAGCAGGGGGGGGGCAGAGACCCAGTACTTC. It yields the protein CASRGGAETQYF.

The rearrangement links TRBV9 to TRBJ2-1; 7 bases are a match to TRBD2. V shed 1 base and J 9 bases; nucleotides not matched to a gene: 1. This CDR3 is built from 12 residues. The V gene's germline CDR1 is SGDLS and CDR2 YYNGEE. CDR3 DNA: TGTGCCAGCAGCGTACCGGGGGGTGAGCAGTTCTTC. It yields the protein CASSVPGGEQFF.

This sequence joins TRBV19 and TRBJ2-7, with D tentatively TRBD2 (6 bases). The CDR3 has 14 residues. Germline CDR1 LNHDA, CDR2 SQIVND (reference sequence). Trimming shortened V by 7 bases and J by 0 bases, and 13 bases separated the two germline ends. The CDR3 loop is CASKILASSYEQYF. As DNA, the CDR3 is TGTGCCAGTAAAATTCTAGCGAGCTCCTACGAGCAGTACTTC.

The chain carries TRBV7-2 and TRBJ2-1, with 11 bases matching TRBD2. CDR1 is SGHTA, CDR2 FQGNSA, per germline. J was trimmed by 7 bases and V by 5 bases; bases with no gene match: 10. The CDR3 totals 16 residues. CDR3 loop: CASSGSGRASRNEQFF. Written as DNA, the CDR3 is TGTGCCAGCAGCGGTAGCGGGAGGGCCTCTAGAAATGAGCAGTTCTTC. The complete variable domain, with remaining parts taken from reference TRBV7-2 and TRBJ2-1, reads GAGVSQSPSNKVTEKGKDVELRCDPISGHTALYWYRQSLGQGLEFLIYFQGNSAPDKSGLPSDRFSAERTGGSVSTLTIQRTQQEDSAVYLCASSGSGRASRNEQFFGPGTRLTVL.

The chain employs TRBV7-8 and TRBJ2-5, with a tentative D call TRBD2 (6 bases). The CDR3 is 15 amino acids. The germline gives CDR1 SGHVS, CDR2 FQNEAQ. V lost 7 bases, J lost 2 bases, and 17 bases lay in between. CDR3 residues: CASTRTGGRQETQYF. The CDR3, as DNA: TGTGCCAGCACCCGTACCGGGGGACGGCAAGAGACCCAGTACTTC.

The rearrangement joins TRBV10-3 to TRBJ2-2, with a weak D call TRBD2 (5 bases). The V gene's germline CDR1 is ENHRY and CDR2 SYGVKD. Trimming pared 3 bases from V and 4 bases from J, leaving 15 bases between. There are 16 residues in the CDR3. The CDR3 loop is CAISDSGSAGTGELFF. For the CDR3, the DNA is TGTGCCATCAGTGACTCCGGGTCGGCGGGCACCGGGGAGCTGTTTTTT.

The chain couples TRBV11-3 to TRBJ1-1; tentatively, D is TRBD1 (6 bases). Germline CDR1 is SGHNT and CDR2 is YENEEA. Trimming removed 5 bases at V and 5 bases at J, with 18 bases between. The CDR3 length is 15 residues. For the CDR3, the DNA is TGTGCCAGCAGCCCGGGGCGGGGGCGGAATACTGAAGCTTTCTTT. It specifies CASSPGRGRNTEAFF.

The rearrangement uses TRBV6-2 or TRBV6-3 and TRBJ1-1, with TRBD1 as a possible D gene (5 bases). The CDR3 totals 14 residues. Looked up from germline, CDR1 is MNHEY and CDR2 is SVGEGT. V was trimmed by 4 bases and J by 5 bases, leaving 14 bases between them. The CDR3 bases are TGTGCCAGCAGTTCGGGGGGACGTACAACTGAAGCTTTCTTT. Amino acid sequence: CASSSGGRTTEAFF.

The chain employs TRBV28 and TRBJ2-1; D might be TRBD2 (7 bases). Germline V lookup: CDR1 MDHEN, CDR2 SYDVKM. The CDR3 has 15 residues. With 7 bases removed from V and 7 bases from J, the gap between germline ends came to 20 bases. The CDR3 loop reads CASKGGGASGNEQFF. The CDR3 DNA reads TGTGCCAGCAAGGGGGGGGGCGCGTCTGGGAATGAGCAGTTCTTC.

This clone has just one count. The CDR3 coding sequence is TGTGCCAGCAGCTTGGGACAGGGGCTAGACTATGGCTACACCTTC. This codes for CASSLGQGLDYGYTF. The V and J genes are TRBV7-9 and TRBJ1-2, with TRBD1 matching 10 bases. The CDR3 is 15 residues long. Unmatched junction bases numbered 4, after V lost 3 bases and J lost 3 bases. The V gene's germline CDR1 is SEHNR and CDR2 FQNEAQ (reference sequence).

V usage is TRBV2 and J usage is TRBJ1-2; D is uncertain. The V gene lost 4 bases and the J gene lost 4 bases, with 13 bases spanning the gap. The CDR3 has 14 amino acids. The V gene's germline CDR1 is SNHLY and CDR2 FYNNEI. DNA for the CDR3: TGTGCCAGCAGTGTAGGCGAGCGACTCTATGGCTACACCTTC. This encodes CASSVGERLYGYTF. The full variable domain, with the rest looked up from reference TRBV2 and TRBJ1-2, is EPEVTQTPSHQVTQMGQEVILRCVPISNHLYFYWYRQILGQKVEFLVSFYNNEISEKSEIFDDQFSVERPDGSNFTLKIRSTKLEDSAMYFCASSVGERLYGYTFGSGTRLTVV.

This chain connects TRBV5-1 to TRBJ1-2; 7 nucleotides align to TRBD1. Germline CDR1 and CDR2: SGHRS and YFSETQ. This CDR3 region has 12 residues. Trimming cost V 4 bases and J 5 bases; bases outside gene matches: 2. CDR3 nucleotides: TGCGCCAGCAGCCCACAGGGGTATGGCTACACCTTC. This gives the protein CASSPQGYGYTF.

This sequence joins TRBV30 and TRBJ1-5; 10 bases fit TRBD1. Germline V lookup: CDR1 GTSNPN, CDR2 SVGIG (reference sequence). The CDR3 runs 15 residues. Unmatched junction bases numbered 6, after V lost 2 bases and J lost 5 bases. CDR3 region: CAWSPQGQGYQPQHF. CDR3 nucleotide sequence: TGTGCCTGGAGTCCTCAGGGACAGGGGTATCAGCCCCAGCATTTT.

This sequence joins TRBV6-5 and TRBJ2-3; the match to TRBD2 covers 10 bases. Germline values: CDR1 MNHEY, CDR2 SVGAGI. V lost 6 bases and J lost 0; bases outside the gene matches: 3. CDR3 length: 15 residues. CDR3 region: CASSTSGASTDTQYF. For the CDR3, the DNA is TGTGCCAGCAGCACTAGCGGGGCTAGCACAGATACGCAGTATTTT.

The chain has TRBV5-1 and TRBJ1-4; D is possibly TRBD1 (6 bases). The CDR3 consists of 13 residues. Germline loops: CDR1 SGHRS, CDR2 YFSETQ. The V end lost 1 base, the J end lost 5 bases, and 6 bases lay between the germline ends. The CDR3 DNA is TGCGCCAGCAGCTTGACAGGGAATGAAAAACTGTTTTTT. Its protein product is CASSLTGNEKLFF.